Each of the 29 T cell receptor beta chains below was sequenced from the same sample in a study of a mutant IDH1 vaccine in newly diagnosed glioma. Time point noted: week 35, safety follow-up. The content of each vaccine dose was 300 ug of mutant IDH1 20-mer peptide, and topical imiquimod accompanied it. Generated by immunoSEQ multiplex PCR, the TCRdb table keeps only in-frame clones and is missing some. The sample records roughly 68,000 clones, about 73% being singletons. No antigen has been assigned to these receptors. The sequences come from PBMCs, collected from a glioma patient whose treatment included an IDH1 peptide vaccine. The receptor set was obtained from a man aged 50 or older with glioma.

This chain connects TRBV5-4 to TRBJ1-6; D gene uncertain. The CDR3 runs 14 residues. CDR1 is SGHNT and CDR2 is YYREEE in the germline V gene (reference sequence). V dropped 3 bases and J dropped 6 bases, with 10 bases sitting between them. CDR3 in amino acids: CASSSEGSNSPLHF. As DNA, the CDR3 is TGTGCCAGCAGCTCAGAAGGATCTAATTCACCCCTCCACTTT.

The V and J genes are TRBV5-1 and TRBJ2-1, with 12 bases that match TRBD1. The CDR3 runs 16 residues. Germline loops: CDR1 SGHRS, CDR2 YFSETQ. The V and J ends lost 4 bases and 6 bases, in that order; junction bases with no gene match: 8. Here the CDR3 reads CASSTSGTGGFNEQFF. The CDR3 DNA is TGCGCCAGCAGCACTTCCGGGACAGGGGGCTTCAATGAGCAGTTCTTC.

The chain is built from TRBV30 and TRBJ1-4; TRBD1 matches 7 bases. V lost 0 bases, J lost 1 base, and 8 bases stayed unmatched. The CDR3 runs 17 residues. Germline V gene lookup returns CDR1 GTSNPN and CDR2 SVGIG (reference sequence). The CDR3 is CAWSVLRGFLTNEKLFF. Written as DNA, the CDR3 is TGTGCCTGGAGTGTCCTCAGGGGGTTCCTAACTAATGAAAAACTGTTTTTT.

Written as DNA, the CDR3 is TGTGCCACCTCCCGCAGCGACATCTACGAGCAGTACTTC. Its translation is CATSRSDIYEQYF. The rearrangement joins TRBV27 to TRBJ2-7; D is unresolved. The CDR3 is 13 amino acids. Per germline, CDR1 MNHEY and CDR2 SMNVEV (reference sequence). V lost 10 bases and J lost 3, with 16 bases in between.

The chain is built from TRBV18 and TRBJ1-5; D gene ambiguous. V was clipped by 2 bases and J by 4 bases, with 3 bases between them. This CDR3 comprises 12 residues. Per the germline V gene, CDR1 is KGHSH and CDR2 is LQKENI. The CDR3 nucleotides read TGTGCCAGCTCACCAGATAATCAGCCCCAGCATTTT. Translation gives CASSPDNQPQHF.

This rearrangement joins TRBV15 to TRBJ1-5; no clear D. Germline loops: CDR1 LNHNV, CDR2 YYDKDF (reference sequence). Trimming cost V 0 bases and J 2 bases, with 8 bases left between them. The CDR3 consists of 15 residues. The CDR3 protein is CATSREGWGNQPQHF. The CDR3, as DNA: TGTGCCACCAGCAGAGAAGGGTGGGGCAATCAGCCCCAGCATTTT.

The rearrangement uses TRBV4-2 and TRBJ2-5, with D tentatively TRBD1 (6 bases). CDR1 and CDR2 from the germline V gene are LGHNA and YNFKEQ. The ends were cut back, 0 bases at V and 5 bases at J, with 25 bases in the middle. The CDR3 spans 19 residues. The CDR3 coding sequence is TGTGCCAGCAGCCAAGAGGGGGAAACAGGGTCCCCGACCCAGGAGACCCAGTACTTC. Translated, it gives CASSQEGETGSPTQETQYF.

The sample holds one count of this clone. This chain uses TRBV2 with TRBJ2-1; weak D call: TRBD2 (5 bases). The CDR3 extends over 14 amino acids. CDR1 SNHLY and CDR2 FYNNEI come from the germline V gene. Trimming removed 9 bases from V and 5 bases from J, with 17 bases in between. Written as DNA, the CDR3 is TGTGCCAGTTCCCCTTCGGAGAGGGACAATGAGCAGTTCTTC. Translated, it gives CASSPSERDNEQFF.

The chain links TRBV10-2 to TRBJ1-1; D gene unclear. This CDR3 is built from 13 residues. V was shortened by 2 bases and J by 7 bases, with 11 bases between the two germline ends. Germline lookup yields CDR1 WSHSY and CDR2 SAAADI. CDR3 coding DNA: TGCGCCAGCAGTGAGCAGGCCAAGAATGAAGCTTTCTTT. This codes for CASSEQAKNEAFF.

This chain links TRBV4-1 with TRBJ2-7; possibly TRBD1 or TRBD2 for D (5 bases each). The ends were cut back, 0 bases at V and 1 base at J, with 16 bases in the middle. Germline assignment: CDR1 MGHRA and CDR2 YSYEKL. The CDR3 covers 17 residues. Written as DNA, the CDR3 is TGCGCCAGCAGCCAAGAAAGCGAGGGGTCGGGGTCCTACGAGCAGTACTTC. Translated: CASSQESEGSGSYEQYF.

The chain recombines TRBV4-1 with TRBJ2-5; D remains ambiguous. V gave up 0 bases and J gave up 7 bases, with 15 bases separating them. The germline gives CDR1 MGHRA, CDR2 YSYEKL. CDR3 length: 15 amino acids. CDR3: CASSQEQFGPTTQYF. The CDR3 DNA sequence: TGCGCCAGCAGCCAAGAGCAGTTTGGTCCAACGACCCAGTACTTC.

This clone was detected a few times. The rearrangement joins TRBV2 to TRBJ2-7; 7 nucleotides match TRBD2. V lost 7 bases, J lost 4 bases, and 4 bases stayed unmatched. Per the germline V gene, CDR1 is SNHLY and CDR2 is FYNNEI. The CDR3 loop spans 12 amino acids. CDR3 sequence reads: CASILSGYEQYF. For the CDR3, the DNA is TGTGCCAGCATCCTTAGCGGGTACGAGCAGTACTTC.

The chain recombines TRBV10-3 with TRBJ2-2, with D unclear. The CDR3 runs 18 residues. V lost 0 bases and J lost 0, with 14 bases in between. Germline values: CDR1 ENHRY, CDR2 SYGVKD. DNA of the CDR3: TGTGCCATCAGTGAGTCACCAGTTCTCGAATCGAACACCGGGGAGCTGTTTTTT. This codes for CAISESPVLESNTGELFF.

The chain carries TRBV6-1 and TRBJ1-1; a weak D match, TRBD1 (5 bases). The V and J ends lost 6 bases and 2 bases respectively, with 13 bases between them. Per germline, CDR1 MNHNS and CDR2 SASEGT. The CDR3 contains 14 residues. CDR3 coding DNA: TGTGCCAGCAGGGGGACGGACCCCAACACTGAAGCTTTCTTT. Residues: CASRGTDPNTEAFF.

This chain joins TRBV5-1 and TRBJ2-5; 9 bases align to TRBD1. The germline V gene has CDR1 SGHRS and CDR2 YFSETQ. V lost 2 bases, J lost 4 bases, and 6 bases stayed unmatched. This CDR3 spans 15 amino acids. The CDR3 DNA follows: TGCGCCAGCAGCTTAACAGGGGGCACGCGAGAGACCCAGTACTTC. Translated: CASSLTGGTRETQYF.

The CDR3 spells CSARIDEQYF. The CDR3 nucleotides read TGCAGTGCTAGAATTGACGAGCAGTACTTC. The chain carries TRBV20-1 and TRBJ2-7; D ambiguous. The V end was cut by 2 bases, the J end by 5 bases, with 4 bases between. The CDR3 length is 10 residues. Germline V gene lookup returns CDR1 DFQATT and CDR2 SNEGSKA (reference sequence).

This chain connects TRBV9 to TRBJ2-7, with unresolved D. Trimming stripped 0 bases from V and 2 bases from J, with 9 bases between. The CDR3 sequence is 14 residues long. Looked up from germline, CDR1 is SGDLS and CDR2 is YYNGEE. The CDR3 loop reads CASSVGERPYEQYF. CDR3 nucleotides: TGTGCCAGCAGCGTAGGTGAACGGCCCTACGAGCAGTACTTC. The whole variable domain, filled in from reference TRBV9 and TRBJ2-7, reads DSGVTQTPKHLITATGQRVTLRCSPRSGDLSVYWYQQSLDQGLQFLIQYYNGEERAKGNILERFSAQQFPDLHSELNLSSLELGDSALYFCASSVGERPYEQYFGPGTRLTVT.

This clone occurred once. The gene calls are TRBV4-3 and TRBJ1-1; D call uncertain. The CDR3 length is 14 residues. Germline V gene lookup returns CDR1 LGHNA and CDR2 YSLEER. V lost 0 bases and J lost 5, with 10 bases in between. The CDR3 reads CASSQDGRITEAFF. The CDR3 bases are TGCGCCAGCAGCCAAGACGGGCGGATTACTGAAGCTTTCTTT.

The chain recombines TRBV5-1 with TRBJ1-1; D not certain. V was trimmed by 1 base and J by 2 bases, leaving 12 bases between them. Germline CDR1 is SGHRS and CDR2 is YFSETQ. The CDR3 spans 15 residues. CDR3 in amino acids: CASSLSIMSNTEAFF. The CDR3 nucleotides read TGCGCCAGCAGCTTGAGTATCATGTCAAACACTGAAGCTTTCTTT.

This chain connects TRBV14 to TRBJ2-2; unclear D gene. Trimming stripped 3 bases from V and 7 bases from J, with 12 bases between. The CDR3 has 14 amino acids. Germline-derived CDR1 and CDR2 are SGHDN and FVKESK. CDR3 coding DNA: TGTGCCAGCAGCCATCGGGTCGCAGACGGGGAGCTGTTTTTT. Protein: CASSHRVADGELFF.

This clone showed up just once. V is TRBV5-1 and J is TRBJ1-5, with D unresolved. This CDR3 region has 13 residues. With 5 bases removed from V and 5 bases from J, the gap between germline ends came to 11 bases. Germline V lookup: CDR1 SGHRS, CDR2 YFSETQ. The CDR3 DNA sequence: TGCGCCAGCAGAACGGACTGGGATCAGCCCCAGCATTTT. The encoded protein is CASRTDWDQPQHF. The entire variable domain, with the rest obtained from reference TRBV5-1 and TRBJ1-5, is as follows: KAGVTQTPRYLIKTRGQQVTLSCSPISGHRSVSWYQQTPGQGLQFLFEYFSETQRNKGNFPGRFSGRQFSNSRSEMNVSTLELGDSALYLCASRTDWDQPQHFGDGTRLSIL.

The CDR3 nucleotides read TGTGCCAGCAGCCCCAGGCGGAGCCCATTAGGCACTGAAGCTTTCTTT. Translation gives CASSPRRSPLGTEAFF. The chain combines TRBV7-2 with TRBJ1-1, with D uncertain. The germline V and J ends were trimmed by 5 bases and 4 bases, with 20 bases remaining between them. This CDR3 is built from 16 residues. Per the germline V gene, CDR1 is SGHTA and CDR2 is FQGNSA.

The V and J genes are TRBV6-6 and TRBJ1-2, with TRBD1 identical over 7 bases. V dropped 6 bases and J dropped 4; count of bases not matched to a gene: 5. CDR1 is MNHNY, CDR2 SVGAGI, per germline (reference sequence). CDR3 length: 13 residues. CDR3 coding DNA: TGTGCCAGCAGAACAGGGGCAGGCTATGGCTACACCTTC. Its translation is CASRTGAGYGYTF.

This rearrangement joins TRBV2 to TRBJ1-2; TRBD1 might be the D (5 bases). In germline, CDR1 is SNHLY, CDR2 FYNNEI. The CDR3 spans 13 residues. The V gene lost 6 bases and the J gene lost 4 bases, with 12 bases spanning the gap. The CDR3 nucleotides are TGTGCCAGCAGACAGGCTCCCGGCTATGGCTACACCTTC. Protein sequence: CASRQAPGYGYTF.

This rearrangement joins TRBV11-3 to TRBJ2-3; D remains ambiguous. Germline values: CDR1 SGHNT, CDR2 YENEEA. The CDR3 totals 12 residues. V lost 8 bases to trimming and J lost 2 bases, with 8 bases between them. The CDR3: CASGADTDTQYF. CDR3 DNA: TGTGCCAGCGGCGCGGACACAGATACGCAGTATTTT.

This clone is a singleton in its sample. J is TRBJ2-5 and V is TRBV5-6; 10 bases are a match to TRBD2. The CDR3 loop spans 18 amino acids. Germline CDR1 is SGHDT and CDR2 is YYEEEE. V lost 4 bases to trimming and J lost 5 bases; unmatched junction nucleotides: 17. In nucleotides, the CDR3 is TGTGCCAGCAGCCCAAACTGGGGTCAAGCGGGGGGGCGGGAGACCCAGTACTTC. Translating it yields CASSPNWGQAGGRETQYF.

The rearrangement uses TRBV2 and TRBJ1-1, with 7 positions matching TRBD1. This CDR3 is 14 amino acids long. With 6 bases clipped from V and 3 bases from J, the junction kept 7 bases outside the gene matches. The germline V gene has CDR1 SNHLY and CDR2 FYNNEI. CDR3 in amino acids: CASRARQGDTEAFF. DNA of the CDR3: TGTGCCAGCAGAGCCAGACAGGGAGACACTGAAGCTTTCTTT. The variable domain in full, completed from reference TRBV2 and TRBJ1-1, reads EPEVTQTPSHQVTQMGQEVILRCVPISNHLYFYWYRQILGQKVEFLVSFYNNEISEKSEIFDDQFSVERPDGSNFTLKIRSTKLEDSAMYFCASRARQGDTEAFFGQGTRLTVV.

The rearrangement joins TRBV7-8 to TRBJ1-5, with D tentatively TRBD1 (5 bases). V was shortened by 3 bases and J by 6 bases, with 12 bases between the two germline ends. CDR1 is SGHVS, CDR2 FQNEAQ, per germline. The CDR3 totals 14 residues. The CDR3 DNA reads TGTGCCAGCAGCTTGGGGAGGGGCGGTCAGCCCCAGCATTTT. It encodes CASSLGRGGQPQHF.

This chain connects TRBV29-1 to TRBJ2-5; D unclear. The V and J ends lost 5 bases and 0 bases respectively, with 10 bases between them. The CDR3 contains 13 residues. Germline CDR1 SQVTM, CDR2 ANQGSEA. CDR3 protein: CSVPTKYQETQYF. The CDR3 DNA is TGCAGCGTTCCGACAAAGTACCAAGAGACCCAGTACTTC.